One and the same sample provided the 18 T cell receptor beta chains below, sequenced in a study of naive and memory T cell subsets. A UMI-containing oligonucleotide was joined by 3' ligation to the TCR cDNA template. The SP2 primer and nested alpha and beta constant region primers amplified ligated cDNA in four rounds. One entry per CDR3 protein results from TCRdb running MiXCR on the 5' RACE reads. The table shows 55,000 to 65,000 distinct CDR3 sequences, with 8% to 9% occurring only once. Receptor source: a female donor in good health.

A word on this clonotype: Germline and junction disagree at one end, which may indicate a read error. CDR3 nucleotides: TGTACCAGCCCGGGGGGGAGCACAGATACGCAGTATTTT. Its translation is CTSPGGSTDTQYF. V is TRBV6-1 and J is TRBJ2-3, with 8 bases fitting TRBD2. The germline V gene encodes CDR1 MNHNS and CDR2 SASEGT. The CDR3 spans 13 residues.

This clonotype was counted ten times or more. The chain combines TRBV18 with TRBJ1-1; TRBD1 might be the D (6 bases). The V gene lost 2 bases and the J gene lost 8 bases, with 12 bases spanning the gap. This CDR3 contains 13 residues. Germline CDR1 and CDR2: KGHSH and LQKENI. Written as DNA, the CDR3 is TGTGCCAGCTCACCAAGTCAGGGGTTCGAAGCTTTCTTT. Its protein product is CASSPSQGFEAFF. Together with reference TRBV18 and TRBJ1-1, the CDR3 gives the full variable domain: NAGVMQNPRHLVRRRGQEARLRCSPMKGHSHVYWYRQLPEEGLKFMVYLQKENIIDESGMPKERFSAEFPKEGPSILRIQQVVRGDSAAYFCASSPSQGFEAFFGQGTRLTVV.

The chain is built from TRBV12-3 or TRBV12-4 and TRBJ2-7; the D is unclear. Trimming pared 4 bases from V and 4 bases from J, leaving 20 bases between. CDR3 length equals 16 residues. The CDR3 loop reads CASSSASVGRWYEQYF. Written as DNA, the CDR3 is TGTGCCAGCAGTTCTGCTTCGGTCGGCCGATGGTACGAGCAGTACTTC.

This clonotype was observed many times. This chain links TRBV2 with TRBJ1-2; D gene unclear. The CDR3 runs to 14 residues. V was shortened by 0 bases and J by 6 bases, with 11 bases between the two germline ends. In germline, CDR1 is SNHLY, CDR2 FYNNEI. The CDR3 DNA reads as TGTGCCAGCAGTGAAGCGGATGACGCAAATGGCTACACCTTC. Protein product: CASSEADDANGYTF.

The rearrangement uses TRBV19 and TRBJ1-1; D perhaps matches TRBD1 (5 bases). V gave up 3 bases and J gave up 3 bases, with 8 bases separating them. CDR3 size: 13 residues. Germline loops: CDR1 LNHDA, CDR2 SQIVND (reference sequence). CDR3 protein: CASSMGVYTEAFF. The CDR3 DNA sequence: TGTGCCAGTAGTATGGGGGTCTACACTGAAGCTTTCTTT. Combining the CDR3 with reference TRBV19 and TRBJ1-1 gives the whole variable domain DGGITQSPKYLFRKEGQNVTLSCEQNLNHDAMYWYRQDPGQGLRLIYYSQIVNDFQKGDIAEGYSVSREKKESFPLTVTSAQKNPTAFYLCASSMGVYTEAFFGQGTRLTVV.

This chain joins TRBV6-6 and TRBJ2-1; D not resolved. The CDR3 extends over 15 amino acids. Per germline, CDR1 MNHNY and CDR2 SVGAGI (reference sequence). V was pared by 9 bases and J by 3 bases, with 18 bases between. The CDR3 sequence: CARKLTIPYYNEQFF. Written as DNA, the CDR3 is TGTGCCAGAAAGCTAACGATTCCGTACTACAATGAGCAGTTCTTC.

The chain joins TRBV5-4 to TRBJ2-5; D may be TRBD1 (6 bases). Trimming removed 4 bases at V and 5 bases at J, with 18 bases between. Looked up from germline, CDR1 is SGHNT and CDR2 is YYREEE (reference sequence). This CDR3 contains 15 residues. The CDR3 sequence is CASSPKTGPQETQYF. In nucleotides, the CDR3 is TGTGCCAGCAGCCCAAAGACAGGCCCCCAGGAGACCCAGTACTTC.

The J gene is TRBJ2-6, the V gene TRBV29-1, with D possibly matching TRBD2 (5 bases). Trimming removed 4 bases from V and 2 bases from J, with 9 bases in between. The CDR3 extends over 14 amino acids. Germline loops: CDR1 SQVTM, CDR2 ANQGSEA. Here the CDR3 DNA reads TGCAGCGTTGTACCCGGGGCTGGGGCCAACGTCCTGACTTTC. This codes for CSVVPGAGANVLTF. The variable domain in full, completed from reference TRBV29-1 and TRBJ2-6, reads SAVISQKPSRDICQRGTSLTIQCQVDSQVTMMFWYRQQPGQSLTLIATANQGSEATYESGFVIDKFPISRPNLTFSTLTVSNMSPEDSSIYLCSVVPGAGANVLTFGAGSRLTVL.

This clonotype appeared a few times. The chain has TRBV15 and TRBJ1-2; the D is unclear. The V end lost 0 bases, the J end lost 8 bases, and 13 bases lay between the germline ends. This CDR3 is 14 amino acids long. Germline loops: CDR1 LNHNV, CDR2 YYDKDF (reference sequence). The CDR3 sequence is CATSRDLQDRGYTF. The CDR3 DNA reads TGTGCCACCAGCAGAGATCTCCAGGATAGAGGCTACACCTTC.

There are a few counts of this clonotype. The J gene is TRBJ2-7, the V gene TRBV27, with TRBD2 identical over 8 bases. V lost 10 bases and J lost 1; bases outside the gene matches: 9. The CDR3 covers 14 residues. Germline V CDR1 and CDR2: MNHEY, SMNVEV (reference sequence). CDR3 residues: CATREAGVSYEQYF. Here the CDR3 DNA reads TGTGCCACACGAGAAGCGGGAGTATCCTACGAGCAGTACTTC.

This clonotype was counted between two and nine times. This CDR3 reads CASSGASGVSTDTQYF. Here the CDR3 DNA reads TGTGCCAGCAGCGGGGCTAGCGGGGTTAGCACAGATACGCAGTATTTT. The genes are TRBV9 and TRBJ2-3; 9 bases match TRBD2. Germline-derived CDR1 and CDR2 are SGDLS and YYNGEE. Unmatched junction bases numbered 5, after V lost 3 bases and J lost 0 bases. CDR3 length equals 16 residues. The entire variable domain, with the rest obtained from reference TRBV9 and TRBJ2-3, is as follows: DSGVTQTPKHLITATGQRVTLRCSPRSGDLSVYWYQQSLDQGLQFLIQYYNGEERAKGNILERFSAQQFPDLHSELNLSSLELGDSALYFCASSGASGVSTDTQYFGPGTRLTVL.

The sample holds a few counts of this clonotype. The genes are TRBV20-1 and TRBJ2-1, with 9 bases that match TRBD2. There are 15 residues in the CDR3. CDR1 and CDR2 (germline): DFQATT, SNEGSKA (reference sequence). Trimming at V came to 5 bases and at J to 5 bases, leaving 10 bases not matched to a gene. CDR3 in amino acids: CSAPPAGGLNNEQFF. For the CDR3, the DNA is TGCAGTGCTCCTCCCGCGGGGGGGCTGAACAATGAGCAGTTCTTC.

As regards this clonotype: A much more abundant neighbour one base away suggests this may be a read error. The chain has TRBV7-8 and TRBJ1-5; 7 bases are a match to TRBD1. CDR1 is SGHVS and CDR2 is FQNEAQ in the germline V gene. With V trimmed by 1 base and J by 0 bases, 6 bases remained unmatched. This CDR3 has 17 residues. The CDR3 sequence: CASSLGGTAGSNQPQHF. Written as DNA, the CDR3 is TGTGCCAGCAGCTTAGGAGGGACAGCGGGTAGCAATCAGCCCCAGCATTTT.

This clonotype was counted only a few times. The J gene is TRBJ2-7, the V gene TRBV2, with D perhaps TRBD2 (7 bases). The CDR3 has 15 amino acids. Deletions cut 4 bases from V and 2 bases from J, with 15 bases between. The V gene's germline CDR1 is SNHLY and CDR2 FYNNEI. The chain's CDR3 is CASSAPRGGTYEQYF. CDR3 DNA sequence: TGTGCCAGCAGTGCCCCCCGCGGGGGCACCTACGAGCAGTACTTC.

This clonotype was detected ten times or more. The V gene is TRBV11-2, the J gene TRBJ2-3; the D is unclear. With 3 bases removed from V and 3 bases from J, the gap between germline ends came to 1 base. The CDR3 consists of 11 residues. Germline values: CDR1 SGHAT, CDR2 FQNNGV. CDR3 amino acids: CASSLTDTQYF. Here the CDR3 DNA reads TGTGCCAGCAGCTTGACAGATACGCAGTATTTT.

This clonotype turned up a few times. V usage is TRBV15 and J usage is TRBJ2-5; D ambiguous. Germline V gene sequence: CDR1 LNHNV, CDR2 YYDKDF (reference sequence). Trimming stripped 5 bases from V and 1 base from J, with 8 bases between. The CDR3 covers 13 residues. This CDR3 is CATSFGIQETQYF. In DNA form, the CDR3 reads TGTGCCACCAGCTTTGGCATCCAAGAGACCCAGTACTTC.

J is TRBJ2-1 and V is TRBV20-1; D unresolved. The length of the CDR3 is 15 residues. Germline CDR1 is DFQATT and CDR2 is SNEGSKA (reference sequence). Deletions cut 0 bases from V and 0 bases from J, with 9 bases between. CDR3 nucleotide sequence: TGCAGTGCTAGAGAAGGATCCCTCTCCTACAATGAGCAGTTCTTC. As protein: CSAREGSLSYNEQFF.

CDR3 sequence: CASSLARAKGSEAFF. The CDR3 DNA reads TGTGCCAGCAGCTTAGCCAGGGCAAAGGGGTCTGAAGCTTTCTTT. The V and J genes are TRBV7-2 and TRBJ1-1, with D perhaps matching TRBD1 (5 bases). Germline CDR1 SGHTA, CDR2 FQGNSA. The CDR3 loop spans 15 amino acids. Trimming pared 0 bases from V and 6 bases from J, leaving 14 bases between.